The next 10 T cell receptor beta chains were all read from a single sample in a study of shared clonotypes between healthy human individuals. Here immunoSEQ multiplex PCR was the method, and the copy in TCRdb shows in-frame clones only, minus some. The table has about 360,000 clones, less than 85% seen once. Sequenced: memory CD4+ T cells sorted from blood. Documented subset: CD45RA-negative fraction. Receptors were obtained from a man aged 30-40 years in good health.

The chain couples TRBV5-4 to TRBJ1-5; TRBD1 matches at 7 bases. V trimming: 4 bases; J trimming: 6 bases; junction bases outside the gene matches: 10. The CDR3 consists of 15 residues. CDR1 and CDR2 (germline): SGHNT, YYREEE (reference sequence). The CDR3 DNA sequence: TGTGCCAGCAGCCGGGACGAGACAGGGCGTCAGCCCCAGCATTTT. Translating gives CASSRDETGRQPQHF.

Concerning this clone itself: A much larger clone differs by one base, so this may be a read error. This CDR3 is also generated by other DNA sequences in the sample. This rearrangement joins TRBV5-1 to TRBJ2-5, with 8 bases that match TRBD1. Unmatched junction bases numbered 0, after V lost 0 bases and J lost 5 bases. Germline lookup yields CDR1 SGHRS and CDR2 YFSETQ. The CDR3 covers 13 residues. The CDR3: CASSLGQGETQYF. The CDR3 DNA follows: TGCGCCAGCAGCTTGGGACAGGGGGAGACCCAGTACTTC.

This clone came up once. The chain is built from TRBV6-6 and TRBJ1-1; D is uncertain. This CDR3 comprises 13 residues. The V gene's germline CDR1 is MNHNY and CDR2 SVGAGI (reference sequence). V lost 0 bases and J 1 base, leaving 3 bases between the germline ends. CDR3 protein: CASSYSANTEAFF. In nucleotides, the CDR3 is TGTGCCAGCAGTTACTCGGCGAACACTGAAGCTTTCTTT.

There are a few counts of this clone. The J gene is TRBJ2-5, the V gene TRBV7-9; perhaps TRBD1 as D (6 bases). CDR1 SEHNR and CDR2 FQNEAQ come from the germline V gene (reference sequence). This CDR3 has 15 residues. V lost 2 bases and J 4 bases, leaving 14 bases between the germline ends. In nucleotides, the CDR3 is TGTGCCAGCAGCTTACAACAGGGCAAGCGAGAGACCCAGTACTTC. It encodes CASSLQQGKRETQYF.

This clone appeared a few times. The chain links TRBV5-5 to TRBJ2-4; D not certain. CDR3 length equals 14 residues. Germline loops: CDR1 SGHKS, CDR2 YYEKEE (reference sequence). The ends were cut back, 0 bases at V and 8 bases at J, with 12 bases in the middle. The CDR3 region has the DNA TGTGCCAGCAGCTTGGCGCGGACCTATGACATTCAGTACTTC. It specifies CASSLARTYDIQYF.

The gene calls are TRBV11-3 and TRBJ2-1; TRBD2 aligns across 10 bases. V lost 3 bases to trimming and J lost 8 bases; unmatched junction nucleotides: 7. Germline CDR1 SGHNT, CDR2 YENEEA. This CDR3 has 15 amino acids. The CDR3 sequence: CASSFKREGPDEQFF. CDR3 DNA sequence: TGTGCCAGCAGCTTCAAGCGGGAGGGCCCGGATGAGCAGTTCTTC.

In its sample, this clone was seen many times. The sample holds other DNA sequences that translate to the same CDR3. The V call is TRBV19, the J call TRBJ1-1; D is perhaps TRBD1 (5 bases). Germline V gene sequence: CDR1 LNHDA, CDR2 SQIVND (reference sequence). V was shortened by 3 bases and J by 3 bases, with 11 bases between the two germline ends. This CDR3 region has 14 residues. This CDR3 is CASSIWGLDTEAFF. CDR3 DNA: TGTGCCAGTAGTATCTGGGGGTTGGACACTGAAGCTTTCTTT. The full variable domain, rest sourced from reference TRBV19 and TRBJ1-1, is DGGITQSPKYLFRKEGQNVTLSCEQNLNHDAMYWYRQDPGQGLRLIYYSQIVNDFQKGDIAEGYSVSREKKESFPLTVTSAQKNPTAFYLCASSIWGLDTEAFFGQGTRLTVV.

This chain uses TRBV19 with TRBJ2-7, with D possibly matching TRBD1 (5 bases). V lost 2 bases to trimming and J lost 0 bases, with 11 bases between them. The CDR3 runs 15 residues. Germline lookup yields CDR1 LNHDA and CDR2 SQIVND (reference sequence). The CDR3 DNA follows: TGTGCCAGTAGTATAACAATTGACAGCTCCTACGAGCAGTACTTC. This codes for CASSITIDSSYEQYF.

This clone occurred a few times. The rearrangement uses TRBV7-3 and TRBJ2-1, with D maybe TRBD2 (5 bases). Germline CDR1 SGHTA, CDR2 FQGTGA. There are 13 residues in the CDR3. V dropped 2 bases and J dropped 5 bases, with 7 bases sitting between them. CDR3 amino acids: CASSLSGNNEQFF. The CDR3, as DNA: TGTGCCAGCAGCTTATCCGGGAACAATGAGCAGTTCTTC. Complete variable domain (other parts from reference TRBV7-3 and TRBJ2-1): GAGVSQTPSNKVTEKGKYVELRCDPISGHTALYWYRQSLGQGPEFLIYFQGTGAADDSGLPNDRFFAVRPEGSVSTLKIQRTERGDSAVYLCASSLSGNNEQFFGPGTRLTVL.

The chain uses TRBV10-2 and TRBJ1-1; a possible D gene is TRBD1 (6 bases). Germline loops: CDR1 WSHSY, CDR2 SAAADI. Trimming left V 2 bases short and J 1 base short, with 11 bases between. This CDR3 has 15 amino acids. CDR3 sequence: CASSEPGQRNTEAFF. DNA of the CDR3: TGCGCCAGCAGTGAGCCGGGACAAAGGAACACTGAAGCTTTCTTT.